This TCR beta chain stems from a study of cytomegalovirus exposure and HLA in healthy donors. Whole-study context: Earlier results showed 120 million or so unique TCR beta sequences derived from approximately 170 million T cells. The study, taken as a whole, reports: The authors later found HLA-associated TCR beta chains more clonally expanded than equally common others.

As for the donors, each was a healthy bone marrow donor. As to this clone: The antigen remains undetermined.

Trimming took off 4 bases at V and 2 bases at J, with 6 bases between the two ends. The CDR3 spans 12 residues. Per germline, CDR1 SGHDT and CDR2 YYEEEE. A multiplex PCR was run with 60 Vbeta primers and 13 Jbeta primers. Only in-frame clones appear in the TCRdb table, and some are missing; sequencing was by immunoSEQ multiplex PCR. The sample shows about 130,000 clones, around three quarters of them seen only once. The chain links TRBV5-6 to TRBJ2-5; D is unclear. The clonotype comes from a male donor in good health and CMV-seropositive. The sample consisted of PBMCs. The CDR3: CASSLRQETQYF. The CDR3 DNA reads as TGTGCCAGCAGCCTACGGCAAGAGACCCAGTACTTC.